This T cell receptor (beta chain) originates from a study of shared clonotypes between healthy human individuals. Broader study findings: Four donors shared 5% to 5.5% of their naive CD4 clonotypes. Naive subsets generally exceeded memory subsets in estimated richness.

In the case of this clone: Its antigen is not known.

Clones were read by immunoSEQ multiplex PCR, and TCRdb kept only the in-frame ones, dropping some. The table includes roughly 2 million clones, 85% to 95% detected once. The junction had 6 bases not matched to a gene; V was cut back by 8 bases and J by 2 bases. The germline V gene has CDR1 SEHNR and CDR2 FQNEAQ (reference sequence). The CDR3 totals 15 residues. The clonotype originates from a man aged 18 to 30 in good health. The J gene is TRBJ2-1, the V gene TRBV7-9, with 10 bases fitting TRBD2. The sample consisted of naive CD4+ T cells sorted from blood. As for subset: CD45RA+ positively selected. DNA of the CDR3: TGTGCCAGCTTAGGGGGGACTAGCGCCTACAATGAGCAGTTCTTC. Encoded protein: CASLGGTSAYNEQFF.